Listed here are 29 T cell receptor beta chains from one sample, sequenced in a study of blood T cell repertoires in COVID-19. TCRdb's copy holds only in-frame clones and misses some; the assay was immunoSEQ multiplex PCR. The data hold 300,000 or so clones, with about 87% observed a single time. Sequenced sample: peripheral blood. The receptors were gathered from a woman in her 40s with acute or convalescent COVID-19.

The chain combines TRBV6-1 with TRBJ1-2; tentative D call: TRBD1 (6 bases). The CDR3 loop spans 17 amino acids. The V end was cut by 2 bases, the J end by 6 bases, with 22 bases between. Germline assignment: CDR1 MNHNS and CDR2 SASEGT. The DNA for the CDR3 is TGTGCCAGCAGTGAACCCTTCCGTTCGACAGGTCAGAATGGCTACACCTTC. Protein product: CASSEPFRSTGQNGYTF.

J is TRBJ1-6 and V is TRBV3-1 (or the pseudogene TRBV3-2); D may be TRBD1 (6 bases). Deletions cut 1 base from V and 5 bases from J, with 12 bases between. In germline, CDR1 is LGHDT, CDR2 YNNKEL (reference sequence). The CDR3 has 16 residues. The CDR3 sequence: CASSQVTGSNNSPLHF. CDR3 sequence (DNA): TGTGCCAGCAGCCAAGTTACAGGGAGTAATAATTCACCCCTCCACTTT.

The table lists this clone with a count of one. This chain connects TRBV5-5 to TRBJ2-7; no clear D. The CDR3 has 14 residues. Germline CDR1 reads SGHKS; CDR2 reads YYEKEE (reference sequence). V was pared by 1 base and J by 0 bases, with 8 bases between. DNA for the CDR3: TGTGCCAGCAGCTTGAGTTTCAGCTCCTACGAGCAGTACGTC. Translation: CASSLSFSSYEQYV.

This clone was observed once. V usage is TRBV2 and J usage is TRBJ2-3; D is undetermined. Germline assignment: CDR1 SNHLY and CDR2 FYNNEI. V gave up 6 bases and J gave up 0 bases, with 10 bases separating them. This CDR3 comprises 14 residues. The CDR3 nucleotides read TGTGCCAGCAGCCTATCCTCGAGCACAGATACGCAGTATTTT. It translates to CASSLSSSTDTQYF.

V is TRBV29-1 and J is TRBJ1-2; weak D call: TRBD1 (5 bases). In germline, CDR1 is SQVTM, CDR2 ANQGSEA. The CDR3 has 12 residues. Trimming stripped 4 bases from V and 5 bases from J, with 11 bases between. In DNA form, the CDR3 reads TGCAGCGTTGCAGGGTGGGGTTATGGCTACACCTTC. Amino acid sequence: CSVAGWGYGYTF.

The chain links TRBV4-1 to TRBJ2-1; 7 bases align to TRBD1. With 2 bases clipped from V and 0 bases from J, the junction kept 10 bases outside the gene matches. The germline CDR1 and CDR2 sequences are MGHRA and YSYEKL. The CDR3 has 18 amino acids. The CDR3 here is CASSQFPGTASSYNEQFF. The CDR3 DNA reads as TGCGCCAGCAGCCAATTCCCCGGGACAGCGAGCTCCTACAATGAGCAGTTCTTC.

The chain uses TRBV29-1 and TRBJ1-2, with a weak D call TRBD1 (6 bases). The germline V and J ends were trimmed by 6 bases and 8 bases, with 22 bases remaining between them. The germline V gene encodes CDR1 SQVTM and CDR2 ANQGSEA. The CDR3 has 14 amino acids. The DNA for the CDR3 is TGCAGCGTAACAGGGACATCGGGACCAGGGGGCTACACCTTC. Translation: CSVTGTSGPGGYTF. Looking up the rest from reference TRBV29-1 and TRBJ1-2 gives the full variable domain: SAVISQKPSRDICQRGTSLTIQCQVDSQVTMMFWYRQQPGQSLTLIATANQGSEATYESGFVIDKFPISRPNLTFSTLTVSNMSPEDSSIYLCSVTGTSGPGGYTFGSGTRLTVV.

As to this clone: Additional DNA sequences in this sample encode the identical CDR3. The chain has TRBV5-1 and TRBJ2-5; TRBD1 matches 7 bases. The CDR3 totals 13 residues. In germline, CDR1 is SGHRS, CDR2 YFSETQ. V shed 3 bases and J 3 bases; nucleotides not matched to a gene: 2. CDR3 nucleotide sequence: TGCGCCAGCAGCTCCACAGGGGAAGAGACCCAGTACTTC. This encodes CASSSTGEETQYF.

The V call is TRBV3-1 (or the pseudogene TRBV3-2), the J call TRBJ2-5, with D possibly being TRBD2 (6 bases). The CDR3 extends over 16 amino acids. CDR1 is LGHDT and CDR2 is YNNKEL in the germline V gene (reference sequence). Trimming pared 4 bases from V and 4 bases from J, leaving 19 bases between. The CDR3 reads CASSPIAALAGETQYF. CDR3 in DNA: TGTGCCAGCAGCCCCATAGCGGCCTTGGCGGGAGAGACCCAGTACTTC.

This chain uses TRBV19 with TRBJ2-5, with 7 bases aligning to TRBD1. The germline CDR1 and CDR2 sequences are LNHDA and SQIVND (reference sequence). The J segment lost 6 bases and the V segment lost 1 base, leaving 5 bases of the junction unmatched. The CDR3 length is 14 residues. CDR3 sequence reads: CASSIATGEKTQYF. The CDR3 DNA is TGTGCCAGTAGTATAGCCACAGGGGAAAAGACCCAGTACTTC.

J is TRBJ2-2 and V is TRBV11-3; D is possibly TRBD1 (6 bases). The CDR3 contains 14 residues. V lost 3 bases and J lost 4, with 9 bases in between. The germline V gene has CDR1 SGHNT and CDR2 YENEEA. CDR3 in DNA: TGTGCCAGCAGCTTCCAGGGGCTCACCGGGGAGCTGTTTTTT. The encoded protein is CASSFQGLTGELFF.

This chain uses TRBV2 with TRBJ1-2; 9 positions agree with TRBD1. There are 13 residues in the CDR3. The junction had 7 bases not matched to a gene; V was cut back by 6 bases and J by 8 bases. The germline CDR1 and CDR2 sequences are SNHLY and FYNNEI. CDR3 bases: TGTGCCAGCAGGTTGGGACAGGGCGGAGGCTACACCTTC. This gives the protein CASRLGQGGGYTF.

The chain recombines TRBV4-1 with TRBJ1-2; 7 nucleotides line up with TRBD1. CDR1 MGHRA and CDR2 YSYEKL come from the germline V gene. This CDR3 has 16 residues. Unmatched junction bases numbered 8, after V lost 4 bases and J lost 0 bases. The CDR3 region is CASSPSPGQSNYGYTF. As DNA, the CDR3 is TGCGCCAGCAGCCCCAGCCCGGGACAGTCTAACTATGGCTACACCTTC.

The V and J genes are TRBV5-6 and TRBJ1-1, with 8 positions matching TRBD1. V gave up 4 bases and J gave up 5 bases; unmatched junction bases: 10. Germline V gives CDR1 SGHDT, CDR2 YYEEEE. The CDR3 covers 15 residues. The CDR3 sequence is CASSPRQGRGTEAFF. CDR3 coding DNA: TGTGCCAGCAGCCCCAGACAGGGGAGAGGGACTGAAGCTTTCTTT.

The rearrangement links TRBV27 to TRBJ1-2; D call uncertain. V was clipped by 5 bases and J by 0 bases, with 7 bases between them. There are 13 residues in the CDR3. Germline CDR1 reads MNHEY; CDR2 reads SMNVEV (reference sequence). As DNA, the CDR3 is TGTGCCAGCAGTCCCCGGTCTAACTATGGCTACACCTTC. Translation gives CASSPRSNYGYTF.

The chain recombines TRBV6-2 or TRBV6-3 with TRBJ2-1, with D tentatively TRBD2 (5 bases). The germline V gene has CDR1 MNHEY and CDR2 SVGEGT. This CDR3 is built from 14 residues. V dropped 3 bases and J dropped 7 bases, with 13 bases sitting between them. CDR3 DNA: TGTGCCAGCAGTTATCACCAGCGGCGTAATGAGCAGTTCTTC. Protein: CASSYHQRRNEQFF.

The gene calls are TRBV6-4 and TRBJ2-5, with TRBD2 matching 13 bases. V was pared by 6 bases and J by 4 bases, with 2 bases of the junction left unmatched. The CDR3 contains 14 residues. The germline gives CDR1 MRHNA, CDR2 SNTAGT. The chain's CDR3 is CASRLAGGGETQYF. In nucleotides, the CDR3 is TGTGCCAGCAGACTAGCGGGGGGGGGAGAGACCCAGTACTTC.

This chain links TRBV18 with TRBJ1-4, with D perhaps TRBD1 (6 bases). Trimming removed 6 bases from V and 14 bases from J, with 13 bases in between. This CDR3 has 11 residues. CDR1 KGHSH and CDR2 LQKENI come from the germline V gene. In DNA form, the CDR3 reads TGTGCCAGCTCCCAGGACAGCCGCCTGTTTTTT. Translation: CASSQDSRLFF.

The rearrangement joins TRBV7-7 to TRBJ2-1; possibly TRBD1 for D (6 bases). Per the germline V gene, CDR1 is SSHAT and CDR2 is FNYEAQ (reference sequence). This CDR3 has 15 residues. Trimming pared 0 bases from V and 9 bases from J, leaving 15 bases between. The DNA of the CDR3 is TGTGCCAGCAGCTTAGCACAGGGCCCCCAGGCTGAGCAGTTCTTC. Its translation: CASSLAQGPQAEQFF. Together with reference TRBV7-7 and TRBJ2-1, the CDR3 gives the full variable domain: GAGVSQSPRYKVTKRGQDVTLRCDPISSHATLYWYQQALGQGPEFLTYFNYEAQPDKSGLPSDRFSAERPEGSISTLTIQRTEQRDSAMYRCASSLAQGPQAEQFFGPGTRLTVL.

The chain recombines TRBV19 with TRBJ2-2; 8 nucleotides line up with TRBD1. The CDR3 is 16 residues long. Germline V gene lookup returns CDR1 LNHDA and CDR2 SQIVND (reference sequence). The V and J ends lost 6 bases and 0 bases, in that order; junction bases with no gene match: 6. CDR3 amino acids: CASSPQTGANTGELFF. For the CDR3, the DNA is TGTGCCAGTAGCCCTCAGACAGGGGCGAACACCGGGGAGCTGTTTTTT.

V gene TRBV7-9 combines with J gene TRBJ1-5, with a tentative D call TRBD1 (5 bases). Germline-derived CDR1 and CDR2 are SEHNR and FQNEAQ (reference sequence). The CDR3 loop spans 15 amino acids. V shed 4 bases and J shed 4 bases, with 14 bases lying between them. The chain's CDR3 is CASSSDGGDNQPQHF. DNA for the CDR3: TGTGCCAGCAGCTCAGACGGGGGGGATAATCAGCCCCAGCATTTT.

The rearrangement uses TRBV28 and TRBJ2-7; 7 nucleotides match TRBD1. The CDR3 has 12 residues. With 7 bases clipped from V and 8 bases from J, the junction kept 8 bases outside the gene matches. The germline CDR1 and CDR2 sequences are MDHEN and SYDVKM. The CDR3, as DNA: TGTGCCAGCACGGACAGGTGGCTACAGCAGTACGTC. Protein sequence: CASTDRWLQQYV.

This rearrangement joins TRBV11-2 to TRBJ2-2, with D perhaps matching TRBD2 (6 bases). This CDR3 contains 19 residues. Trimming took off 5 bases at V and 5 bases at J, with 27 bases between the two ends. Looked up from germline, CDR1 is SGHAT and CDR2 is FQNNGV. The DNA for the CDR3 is TGTGCCAGCAGCCGAGGGAGGCTTGGGGGAGCTTTTTGGACCGGGGAGCTGTTTTTT. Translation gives CASSRGRLGGAFWTGELFF.

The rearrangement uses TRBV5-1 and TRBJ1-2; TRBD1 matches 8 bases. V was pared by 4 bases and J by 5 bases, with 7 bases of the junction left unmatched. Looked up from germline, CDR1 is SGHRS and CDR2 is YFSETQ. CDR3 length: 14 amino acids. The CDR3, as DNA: TGCGCCAGCAGCCCAGGGGGCGCGGGGTATGGCTACACCTTC. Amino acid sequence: CASSPGGAGYGYTF. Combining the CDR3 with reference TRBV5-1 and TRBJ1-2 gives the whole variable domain KAGVTQTPRYLIKTRGQQVTLSCSPISGHRSVSWYQQTPGQGLQFLFEYFSETQRNKGNFPGRFSGRQFSNSRSEMNVSTLELGDSALYLCASSPGGAGYGYTFGSGTRLTVV.

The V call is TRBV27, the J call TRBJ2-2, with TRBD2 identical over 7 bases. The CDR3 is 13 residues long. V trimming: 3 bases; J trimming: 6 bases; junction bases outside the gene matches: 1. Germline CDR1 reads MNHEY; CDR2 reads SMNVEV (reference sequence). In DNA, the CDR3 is TGTGCCAGCAGTTTTGGGAGGGCCGGGGAGCTGTTTTTT. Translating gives CASSFGRAGELFF.

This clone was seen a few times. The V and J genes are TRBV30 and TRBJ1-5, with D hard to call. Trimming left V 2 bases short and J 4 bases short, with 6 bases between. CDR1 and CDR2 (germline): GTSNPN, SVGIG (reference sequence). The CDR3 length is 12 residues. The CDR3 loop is CAWSSPNQPQHF. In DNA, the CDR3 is TGTGCCTGGAGTAGCCCTAATCAGCCCCAGCATTTT. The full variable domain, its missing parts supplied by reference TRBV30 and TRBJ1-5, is SQTIHQWPATLVQPVGSPLSLECTVEGTSNPNLYWYRQAAGRGLQLLFYSVGIGQISSEVPQNLSASRPQDRQFILSSKKLLLSDSGFYLCAWSSPNQPQHFGDGTRLSIL.

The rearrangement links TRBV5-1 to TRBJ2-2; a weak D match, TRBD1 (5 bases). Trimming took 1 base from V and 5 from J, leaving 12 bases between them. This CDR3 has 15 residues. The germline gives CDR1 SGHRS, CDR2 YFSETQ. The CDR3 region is CASSLTRAGTGELFF. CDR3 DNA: TGCGCCAGCAGCTTGACCCGTGCAGGGACCGGGGAGCTGTTTTTT.

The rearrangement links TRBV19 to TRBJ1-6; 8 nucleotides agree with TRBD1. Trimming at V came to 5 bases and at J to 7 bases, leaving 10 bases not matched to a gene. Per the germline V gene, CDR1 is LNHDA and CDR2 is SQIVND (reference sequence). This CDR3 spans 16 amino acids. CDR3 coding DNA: TGTGCCAGTAGTCCACGGACAGGGTCGGCAAATTCACCCCTCCACTTT. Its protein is CASSPRTGSANSPLHF. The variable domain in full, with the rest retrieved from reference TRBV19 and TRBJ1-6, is DGGITQSPKYLFRKEGQNVTLSCEQNLNHDAMYWYRQDPGQGLRLIYYSQIVNDFQKGDIAEGYSVSREKKESFPLTVTSAQKNPTAFYLCASSPRTGSANSPLHFGNGTRLTVT.

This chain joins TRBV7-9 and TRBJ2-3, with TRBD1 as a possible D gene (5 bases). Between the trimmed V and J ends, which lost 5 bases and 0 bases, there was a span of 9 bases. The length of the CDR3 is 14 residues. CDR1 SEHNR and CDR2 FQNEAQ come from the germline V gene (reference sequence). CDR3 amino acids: CASSPQASTDTQYF. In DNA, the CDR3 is TGTGCCAGCAGCCCACAGGCTAGCACAGATACGCAGTATTTT.